A selection of T cell receptor beta chains follows, all from one sample in a study of cytomegalovirus exposure and HLA in healthy donors. Profiling relied on immunoSEQ multiplex PCR, and the TCRdb table lists in-frame clones only, not all of them. The sample has around 260,000 clones, about 80% seen once. The sample taken for sequencing was PBMCs. The origin of the receptors is a girl between 2 and 10 years old in good health and CMV-seronegative. CDR3s include the opening cysteine and the closing phenylalanine or tryptophan. D genes are given only for firm matches. Some rows mark clone size as missing; the rest say once, few, many or name a class of expanded clone.

>TRBV5-4|.|TRBJ1-2|.
TGTGCCAGCAGCTTGGCCAGGGGAGAATATGGCTACACCTTC
CASSLARGEYGYTF
>TRBV6-5|once|TRBJ2-3|.
TGTGCCAGCAGTTACAAGCTAAGGGGGGGTCGGCATACGCAGTATTTT
CASSYKLRGGRHTQYF
>TRBV7-6|.|TRBJ2-1|.
TGTGCCAGCAGCTTAGGAGAGGGCTTGCATGACAATGAGCAGTTCTTC
CASSLGEGLHDNEQFF
>TRBV10-3|.|TRBJ2-3|TRBD2
TGTGCCATCAGTCGGATTCAGGCGCGGGGGGAGGATAGTTTCACAGATACGCAGTATTTT
CAISRIQARGEDSFTDTQYF
>TRBV4-1|.|TRBJ1-5|.
TGCGCCAGCAGCCAAGGGGCGGGGAATCAGCCCCAGCATTTT
CASSQGAGNQPQHF
>TRBV30|.|TRBJ1-2|.
TGTGCCTGGAGTCCACTAGGCTACACCTTC
CAWSPLGYTF
>TRBV9|.|TRBJ2-3|TRBD2
TGTGCCAGCAGCGCCGGGACTAGCGGGATGACAGATACGCAGTATTTT
CASSAGTSGMTDTQYF
>TRBV28|.|TRBJ1-6|.
TGTGCCTCCATTCGGCAGGGTGATTCACCCCTCCACTTT
CASIRQGDSPLHF
>TRBV6-4|.|TRBJ2-2|.
TGTGCCAGCAGTGACCCCAGGGATCCCGGGGAGCTGTTTTTT
CASSDPRDPGELFF
>TRBV28|.|TRBJ1-2|.
TGTGCCAGCAGTTTTTATTCGTTCTTGGCAGGGGCCTACGCTAACTATGGCTACACCTTC
CASSFYSFLAGAYANYGYTF
>TRBV27|.|TRBJ2-7|TRBD2
TGTGCCAGCAGTACGATCGGGGGGGAGGCTTCCTACGAGCAGTACTTC
CASSTIGGEASYEQYF
>TRBV23-1|.|TRBJ1-4|.
TGCGCCAGCAGTCCGGTTTGGGGCAGGTACGTTTTT
CASSPVWGRYVF
>TRBV5-1|.|TRBJ2-7|TRBD1
TGCGCCAGCAGTTTCTCATACCTGACAGGGGGTTACGAGCAGTACTTC
CASSFSYLTGGYEQYF
>TRBV10-1|.|TRBJ2-3|TRBD2
TGCGCCAGCGGTAGCGGGAGGGCCGCAGATACGCAGTATTTT
CASGSGRAADTQYF
>TRBV28|.|TRBJ2-1|TRBD2
TGTGCCAGCAGTTCAGCCGGGACTAGCGGGGGGGGCGAGCAGTTCTTC
CASSSAGTSGGGEQFF
>TRBV6-6|.|TRBJ1-5|.
TGTGCCAGCAGTTACTCGATAGGGGTGAATCAGCCCCAGCATTTT
CASSYSIGVNQPQHF
>TRBV28|.|TRBJ1-3|.
TGTGCCAGCAGTTTCAGGGGAGCTGGAAACACCATATATTTT
CASSFRGAGNTIYF
>TRBV2|.|TRBJ2-3|TRBD2
TGTGCCAGCAGTGAACTGGCTAGCGGGAATGTGGGGGATGCAGCAGATACGCAGTATTTT
CASSELASGNVGDAADTQYF
>TRBV28|.|TRBJ1-5|.
TGTGCCACCGGGGGAGGGCGGAATCAGCCCCAGCATTTT
CATGGGRNQPQHF
>TRBV27|few|TRBJ2-7|TRBD1
TGTGCCAGCAGTTCGACCGGGACAGGGCGCTACGAGCAGTACTTC
CASSSTGTGRYEQYF
>TRBV11-2|.|TRBJ2-1|.
TGTGCCAGCAGCCAAGGGGGGGACAATGAGCAGTTCTTC
CASSQGGDNEQFF
>TRBV18|.|TRBJ2-3|TRBD2
TGTGCCAGCTCACCACCGCCGGGGTCGGGACTAGCTACGGATACGCAGTATTTT
CASSPPPGSGLATDTQYF
>TRBV7-6|few|TRBJ2-1|.
TGTGCCAGCAGCCTCGGGATCAACCATGAGCAGTTCTTC
CASSLGINHEQFF
>TRBV5-5|.|TRBJ1-4|TRBD1
TGTGCCAGCAGCGACAGGGTTACTATCTCAACTAATTACGAAAAACTGTTTTTT
CASSDRVTISTNYEKLFF
>TRBV29-1|.|TRBJ2-3|TRBD2
TGCAGCGTGTGGCAGCGGGGGCCGAGCACAGATACGCAGTATTTT
CSVWQRGPSTDTQYF
>TRBV5-1|.|TRBJ2-7|TRBD2
TGCGCCAGCAGCTCAGCTAGCGGCACCTACGAGCAGTACTTC
CASSSASGTYEQYF
>TRBV7-2|.|TRBJ2-7|TRBD1
TGTGCCAGCAGCTTAGCCTCCGGGACAGGCTCCTACGAGCAGTACTTC
CASSLASGTGSYEQYF
>TRBV18|.|TRBJ1-4|.
TGTGCCAGCTCACCACTGCGGGGGCGTAATGAAAAACTGTTTTTT
CASSPLRGRNEKLFF
>TRBV5-1|.|TRBJ2-7|.
TGCGCCAGCAGCTTGGCAGGGCCCCTGGAGCAGTACTTC
CASSLAGPLEQYF
>TRBV6-1|.|TRBJ2-7|.
TGTGCCAGCAGTGGAGGCAGCGCTTTCGGGCAGTACTTC
CASSGGSAFGQYF
>TRBV30|.|TRBJ1-4|.
TGTGCCTGGGGGGGGGATTATGAAAAACTGTTTTTT
CAWGGDYEKLFF
>TRBV5-1|.|TRBJ2-1|TRBD2
TGCGCCAGCAGCGCTCGGATAGCGGGGGGGCGCTACAATGAGCAGTTCTTC
CASSARIAGGRYNEQFF
>TRBV5-6|.|TRBJ2-1|TRBD1
TGTGCCAGCAGCGGGGGAGACAGGGACAATGAGCAGTTCTTC
CASSGGDRDNEQFF
>TRBV4-1|.|TRBJ2-7|TRBD2
TGCGCCAGCAGCCAAAACCCTAGCGGGGGGACCTACGAGCAGTACTTC
CASSQNPSGGTYEQYF
>TRBV9|few|TRBJ2-1|.
TGTGCCAGCAGCTATCGGAGCCTCAGACTAGGGGATTACAATGAGCAGTTCTTC
CASSYRSLRLGDYNEQFF
>TRBV9|few|TRBJ2-3|.
TGTGCCAGCAGCGTAGATTTCTCTTCCCCCCCCACAGATACGCAGTATTTT
CASSVDFSSPPTDTQYF
>TRBV29-1|.|TRBJ1-1|.
TGCAGCGTTGAGTCCATTTCCAGGAGGGCGCTGGGCACTGAAGCTTTCTTT
CSVESISRRALGTEAFF
>TRBV12-5|.|TRBJ1-1|.
TGTGCTAGTGGCGGGGGACTGTTGAACACTGAAGCTTTCTTT
CASGGGLLNTEAFF
>TRBV11-1|.|TRBJ2-3|.
TGTGCCAGCAGCTTAGTAGCGCGCCCCACAGATACGCAGTATTTT
CASSLVARPTDTQYF
>TRBV5-8|.|TRBJ1-2|.
TGTGCCAGCACTCAGTTCTATGGCTACACCTTC
CASTQFYGYTF
>TRBV2|.|TRBJ2-7|.
TGTGCCAGCAGTGAAACCTACGAGCAGTACTTC
CASSETYEQYF
>TRBV5-5|few|TRBJ2-7|.
TGTGCCAGCAGCTTTCGGACAGTTTTCGGCGAGCAGTACTTC
CASSFRTVFGEQYF
>TRBV9|.|TRBJ2-3|.
TGTGCCAGCAGCGCCTGGGACACGGCCACAGATACGCAGTATTTT
CASSAWDTATDTQYF
>TRBV5-1|few|TRBJ1-1|.
TGCGCCAGCAGCTTGTTATGGGACTCAAACACTGAAGCTTTCTTT
CASSLLWDSNTEAFF
>TRBV5-1|.|TRBJ1-6|TRBD1
TGCGCCAGCTCAGGACAGGGTTTGGGTAATTCACCCCTCCACTTT
CASSGQGLGNSPLHF
>TRBV10-2|.|TRBJ2-1|TRBD2
TGCGCCAGCAGCTTGACTAGCGGTTACAATGAGCAGTTCTTC
CASSLTSGYNEQFF
>TRBV9|.|TRBJ2-1|TRBD1
TGTGCCAGCTCAGGATTGGGACAGGGGGCCTACAATGAGCAGTTCTTC
CASSGLGQGAYNEQFF